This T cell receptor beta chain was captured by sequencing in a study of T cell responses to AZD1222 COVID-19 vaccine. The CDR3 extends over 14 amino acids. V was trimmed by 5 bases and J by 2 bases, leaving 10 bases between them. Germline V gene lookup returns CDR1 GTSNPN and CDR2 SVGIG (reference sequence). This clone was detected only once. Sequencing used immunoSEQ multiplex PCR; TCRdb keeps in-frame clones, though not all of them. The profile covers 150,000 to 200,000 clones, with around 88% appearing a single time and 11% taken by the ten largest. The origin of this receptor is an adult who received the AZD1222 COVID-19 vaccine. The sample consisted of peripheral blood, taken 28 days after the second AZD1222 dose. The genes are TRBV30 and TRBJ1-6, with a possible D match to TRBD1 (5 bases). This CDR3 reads CAWGTDPYNSPLHF. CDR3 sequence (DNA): TGTGCCTGGGGGACGGATCCCTATAATTCACCCCTCCACTTT.